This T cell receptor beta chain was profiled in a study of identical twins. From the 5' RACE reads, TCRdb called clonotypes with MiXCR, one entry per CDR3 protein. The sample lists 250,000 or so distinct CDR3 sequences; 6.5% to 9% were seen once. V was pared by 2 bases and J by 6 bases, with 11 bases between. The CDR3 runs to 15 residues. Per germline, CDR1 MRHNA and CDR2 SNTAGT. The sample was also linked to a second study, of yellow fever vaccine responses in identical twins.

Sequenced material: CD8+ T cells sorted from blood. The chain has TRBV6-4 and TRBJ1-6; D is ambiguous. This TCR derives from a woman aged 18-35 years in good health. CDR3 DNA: TGTGCCAGCAGTGACGGGTGGGAGGGTAATTCACCCCTCCACTTT. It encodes CASSDGWEGNSPLHF.